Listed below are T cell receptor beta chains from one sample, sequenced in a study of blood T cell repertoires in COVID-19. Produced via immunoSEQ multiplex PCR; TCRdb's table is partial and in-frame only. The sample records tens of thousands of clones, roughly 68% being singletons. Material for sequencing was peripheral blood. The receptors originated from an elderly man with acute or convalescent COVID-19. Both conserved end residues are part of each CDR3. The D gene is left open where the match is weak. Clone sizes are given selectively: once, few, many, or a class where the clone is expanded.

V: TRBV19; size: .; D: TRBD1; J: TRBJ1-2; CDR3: CASRFTQGTYGYTF; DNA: TGTGCCAGTAGATTCACACAGGGGACCTATGGCTACACCTTC
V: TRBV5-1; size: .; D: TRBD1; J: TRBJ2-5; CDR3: CASSSGTAYQETQYF; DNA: TGCGCCAGCAGCTCCGGGACAGCTTACCAAGAGACCCAGTACTTC
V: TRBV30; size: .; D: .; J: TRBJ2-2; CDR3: CAWSVLSTGELFF; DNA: TGTGCCTGGAGTGTACTATCCACCGGGGAGCTGTTTTTT
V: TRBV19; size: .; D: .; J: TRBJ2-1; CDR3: CASSVLGNEQFF; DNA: TGTGCCAGTAGTGTACTAGGGAATGAGCAGTTCTTC
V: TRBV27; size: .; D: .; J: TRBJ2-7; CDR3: CASRPGNSYEQYF; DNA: TGTGCCAGCAGGCCAGGGAATTCTTACGAGCAGTACTTC
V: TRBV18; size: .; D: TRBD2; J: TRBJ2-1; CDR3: CASSLTSGSNEQFF; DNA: TGTGCCAGCTCCCTGACTAGCGGGAGCAATGAGCAGTTCTTC
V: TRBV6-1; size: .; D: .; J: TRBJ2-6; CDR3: CASSAFRGSGANVLTF; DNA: TGTGCCAGCAGTGCCTTCAGGGGCTCTGGGGCCAACGTCCTGACTTTC
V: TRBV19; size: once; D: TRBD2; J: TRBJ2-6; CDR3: CASSMSSGAVSGANVLTF; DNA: TGTGCCAGTAGTATGAGTAGCGGGGCCGTCTCTGGGGCCAACGTCCTGACTTTC
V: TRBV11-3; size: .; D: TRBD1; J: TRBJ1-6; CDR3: CASSLRTGGSSYNSPLHF; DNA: TGTGCCAGCAGCTTAAGGACAGGGGGAAGCTCCTATAATTCACCCCTCCACTTT
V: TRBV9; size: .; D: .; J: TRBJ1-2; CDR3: CASSVALAGSNYGYTF; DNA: TGTGCCAGCAGCGTAGCACTGGCCGGGTCAAACTATGGCTACACCTTC
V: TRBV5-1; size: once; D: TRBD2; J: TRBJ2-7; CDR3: CAIETGTSGHPSYEQYF; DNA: TGCGCCATCGAAACCGGGACTAGCGGCCACCCCTCCTACGAGCAGTACTTC
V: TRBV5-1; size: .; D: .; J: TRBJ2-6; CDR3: CASSLVVSGANVLTF; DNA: TGCGCCAGCAGCTTGGTAGTCTCTGGGGCCAACGTCCTGACTTTC
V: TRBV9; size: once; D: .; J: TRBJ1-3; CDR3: CASSASVGRAVNTIYF; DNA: TGTGCCAGCAGCGCTAGCGTGGGGAGGGCAGTAAACACCATATATTTT
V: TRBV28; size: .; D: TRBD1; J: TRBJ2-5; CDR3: CASSTGGRETQYF; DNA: TGTGCCAGCAGTACAGGGGGGCGAGAGACCCAGTACTTC
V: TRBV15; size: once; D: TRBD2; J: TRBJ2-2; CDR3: CATSRGLAGRGGELFF; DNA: TGTGCCACCAGCAGAGGACTAGCGGGAAGGGGCGGGGAGCTGTTTTTT
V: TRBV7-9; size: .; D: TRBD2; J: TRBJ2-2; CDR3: CASRLQLAGNTGELFF; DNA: TGTGCCAGCAGACTACAACTAGCGGGGAACACCGGGGAGCTGTTTTTT
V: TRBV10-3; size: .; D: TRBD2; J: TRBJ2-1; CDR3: CAISGTSGYNEQFF; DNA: TGTGCCATCAGTGGGACTAGCGGCTACAATGAGCAGTTCTTC
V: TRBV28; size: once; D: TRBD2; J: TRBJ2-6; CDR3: CASSPSGTGANVLTF; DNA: TGTGCCAGCAGCCCTAGCGGGACCGGGGCCAACGTCCTGACTTTC
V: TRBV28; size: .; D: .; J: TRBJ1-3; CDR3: CASRGTLNSGNTIYF; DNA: TGTGCCAGCAGAGGGACATTGAACTCTGGAAACACCATATATTTT
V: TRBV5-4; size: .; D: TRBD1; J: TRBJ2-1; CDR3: CASSTDRETYNEQFF; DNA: TGTGCCAGCAGCACGGACAGGGAGACTTACAATGAGCAGTTCTTC
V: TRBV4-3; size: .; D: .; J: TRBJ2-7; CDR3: CASSQDSRGSYEQYF; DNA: TGCGCCAGCAGCCAAGATAGTCGAGGCTCCTACGAGCAGTACTTC
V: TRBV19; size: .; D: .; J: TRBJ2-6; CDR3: CASSKLTGFSGANVLTF; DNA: TGTGCCAGTAGCAAACTGACAGGTTTCTCTGGGGCCAACGTCCTGACTTTC